This entry features one T cell receptor beta chain sequence. Its cognate antigen is unknown. These data originate in a study of cytomegalovirus exposure and HLA in healthy donors. Background on the study: From HLA-typed donors, an early data release held some 80 million unique TCRs. Broader study findings: Several of the most significant clusters were apparently associated with common viral pathogens in a later analysis. In a later analysis, TCR beta V- and J-gene trimming showed a link to a missense DCLRE1C variant.

The PCR employed 60 Vbeta primers together with 13 Jbeta primers. Generated by immunoSEQ multiplex PCR, the TCRdb table keeps only in-frame clones and is missing some. The sample has about 89,000 clones; around 85% are singletons. This TCR was sampled from a man in his forties in good health and CMV-seropositive. Input material: PBMCs.

The CDR3 DNA reads as TGTGCCAGCACCCTAGGGACACCGTACGAGCAGTACTTC. This sequence encodes CASTLGTPYEQYF. This chain connects TRBV6-1 to TRBJ2-7; possible D gene TRBD1, 6 bases. The CDR3 is 13 residues long. Trimming removed 7 bases from V and 4 bases from J, with 14 bases in between. Germline V gene lookup returns CDR1 MNHNS and CDR2 SASEGT.